Reported below is one TCR beta chain. Antigen: not known. The CDR3 consists of 15 residues. Germline V lookup: CDR1 SEHNR, CDR2 FQNEAQ (reference sequence). The trim removed 0 bases at V and 5 bases at J, leaving 2 bases unmatched. The sample comes from a study of OX40 agonist ivuxolimab in advanced cancers. The wider study: Patients were under 90% male with ages roughly 20 to 80, mean around 61. Findings and limits, study-wide: With doses of 0.1 to 3.0 mg/kg, CD4+ and CD8+ blood T cells had undergone clonal expansion by week 6.

TCRdb keeps only in-frame clones here, not all; method: immunoSEQ multiplex PCR. The sample yields 55,000 to 70,000 clones, roughly 84% seen once. The rearrangement joins TRBV7-9 to TRBJ2-1, with 9 positions matching TRBD1. The clonotype comes from an adult with an advanced solid tumor such as melanoma, head and neck, liver or kidney cancer. The sample here was CD4+ or CD8+ T cells sorted from blood, taken in a trial of the OX40 agonist ivuxolimab. As DNA, the CDR3 is TGTGCCAGCAGCTTAGCGGGACAGGGAAACAATGAGCAGTTCTTC. This sequence encodes CASSLAGQGNNEQFF.